Listed here are 10 T cell receptor beta chains from one sample, sequenced in a study of T cell changes during pregnancy in multiple sclerosis. Assay: immunoSEQ multiplex PCR; the TCRdb copy retains only in-frame clones and omits some. The table shows approximately 79,000 clones, with around 93% occurring only once. The input for sequencing was peripheral blood, taken in the second trimester of pregnancy. The source of these receptors is a female donor in good health, enrolled as a control in a pregnancy study.

This chain connects TRBV4-1 to TRBJ2-1, with 7 bases fitting TRBD1. From germline, CDR1 is MGHRA and CDR2 YSYEKL. Trimming took 0 bases from V and 4 from J; bases not matched to a gene: 9. The CDR3 has 17 residues. The CDR3 protein is CASSQDLSRGLYNEQFF. The CDR3 bases are TGCGCCAGCAGCCAAGATCTATCGAGGGGGCTTTACAATGAGCAGTTCTTC.

The J gene is TRBJ1-1, the V gene TRBV4-2; a weak D match, TRBD1 (5 bases). Germline loops: CDR1 LGHNA, CDR2 YNFKEQ. The CDR3 is 15 residues long. The V gene lost 1 base and the J gene lost 0 bases, with 9 bases spanning the gap. In nucleotides, the CDR3 is TGTGCCAGCAGCCAAGGAACAGGAGTGAACACTGAAGCTTTCTTT. The encoded protein is CASSQGTGVNTEAFF.

V usage is TRBV19 and J usage is TRBJ1-2, with D possibly matching TRBD1 (5 bases). Germline V CDR1 and CDR2: LNHDA, SQIVND (reference sequence). Trimming cost V 5 bases and J 2 bases, with 12 bases left between them. The CDR3 length is 14 residues. The CDR3 protein is CASSSQGGNYGYTF. The CDR3 DNA reads as TGTGCCAGTAGTTCCCAGGGAGGAAACTATGGCTACACCTTC.

The chain is built from TRBV14 and TRBJ1-2; D is undetermined. Trimming stripped 2 bases from V and 2 bases from J, with 12 bases between. Germline V CDR1 and CDR2: SGHDN, FVKESK. CDR3 length equals 15 residues. CDR3 loop: CASSQSYSPNYGYTF. The DNA for the CDR3 is TGTGCCAGCAGCCAATCGTACAGCCCAAACTATGGCTACACCTTC.

The genes are TRBV11-2 and TRBJ1-4; TRBD1 matches 7 bases. The ends lost 5 bases at V and 6 bases at J; junction bases unmatched: 6. CDR3 length: 14 residues. Germline CDR1 SGHAT, CDR2 FQNNGV. The CDR3 nucleotides are TGTGCCAGCAGCCCACGCGACAGGGATGAAAAACTGTTTTTT. Translation: CASSPRDRDEKLFF.

The V gene is TRBV6-5, the J gene TRBJ1-5; D unresolved. The V end lost 2 bases, the J end lost 5 bases, and 7 bases lay between the germline ends. Germline V lookup: CDR1 MNHEY, CDR2 SVGAGI. The CDR3 is 13 residues long. CDR3 in DNA: TGTGCCAGCAGTTACCAGGTGGATCAGCCCCAGCATTTT. Protein sequence: CASSYQVDQPQHF.

The chain combines TRBV5-4 with TRBJ2-3; 8 positions match TRBD2. J gave up 2 bases and V 4 bases, and 12 bases lay outside the gene matches. Looked up from germline, CDR1 is SGHNT and CDR2 is YYREEE (reference sequence). The CDR3 covers 17 residues. The CDR3 is CASSPSGGGIDTDTQYF. Here the CDR3 DNA reads TGTGCCAGCAGCCCGAGCGGGGGCGGGATAGACACAGATACGCAGTATTTT.

V usage is TRBV21-1 and J usage is TRBJ1-1. TRBV21-1 is a recognized pseudogene. The CDR3 is 15 amino acids. This chain's CDR3 is CASSKIPMRNTEAFF. The CDR3 DNA follows: TGTGCCAGCAGCAAAATCCCCATGAGGAACACTGAAGCTTTCTTT.

This clone was counted a single time. The V call is TRBV30, the J call TRBJ2-1, with 11 bases aligning to TRBD1. The CDR3 consists of 18 residues. V lost 4 bases and J lost 2; bases outside the gene matches: 13. Germline CDR1 is GTSNPN and CDR2 is SVGIG (reference sequence). CDR3 in amino acids: CAWIRGVQDRGPYNEQFF. CDR3 sequence (DNA): TGTGCCTGGATTAGGGGGGTCCAGGACAGGGGGCCCTACAATGAGCAGTTCTTC.

The CDR3 region is CASSSRIVAVNEQFF. The CDR3 DNA sequence: TGTGCCAGCAGCTCCCGGATCGTCGCGGTGAATGAGCAGTTCTTC. The chain recombines TRBV11-2 with TRBJ2-1; unclear D gene. Trimming removed 4 bases from V and 7 bases from J, with 17 bases in between. Germline CDR1 SGHAT, CDR2 FQNNGV. CDR3 length: 15 amino acids.